What follows is one T cell receptor beta chain and its context. Its cognate antigen is unknown. This record comes from a study of OX40 agonist ivuxolimab in advanced cancers. On the study more broadly: Partial responses were achieved by three patients: one hepatocellular carcinoma, two cutaneous melanoma.

The data were produced by immunoSEQ multiplex PCR, yet TCRdb's version contains in-frame clones alone and is incomplete. The sample comprises about 86,000 clones, around nine tenths of which are singletons, and roughly 1.5% rests with the top ten. Study-wide results and caveats: The investigators did not determine what antigen specificity the expanded peripheral T cells had.

The CDR3 is 16 amino acids. With 4 bases clipped from V and 9 bases from J, the junction kept 10 bases outside the gene matches. Per the germline V gene, CDR1 is MRHNA and CDR2 is SNTAGT. The chain couples TRBV6-4 to TRBJ2-1, with TRBD2 identical over 12 bases. This sample comprised CD4+ or CD8+ T cells sorted from blood, obtained in a trial of the OX40 agonist ivuxolimab. The sequence derives from an adult with an advanced solid tumor such as melanoma, head and neck, liver or kidney cancer. The CDR3 region has the DNA TGTGCCAGCAGTGCCGTGACTAGCGGGAGTGGTAGTGAGCAGTTCTTC. It codes for CASSAVTSGSGSEQFF.